This T cell receptor (beta chain) is drawn from a study of T cell responses to AZD1222 COVID-19 vaccine. A note on this clone: Its antigen is still unknown.

Study-wide results and caveats: Only a handful of AZD1222 recipients were seropositive at baseline.

Profiling relied on immunoSEQ multiplex PCR, and the TCRdb table lists in-frame clones only, not all of them. The sample holds some 100,000 clones, about 89% seen once. This CDR3 is 21 amino acids long. This rearrangement joins TRBV21-1 to TRBJ1-5. TRBV21-1 is recorded as a pseudogene. The sample consisted of peripheral blood, taken on day 0 of AZD1222 vaccination. This clonotype was obtained from an adult in good health. The DNA of the CDR3 is TGTGCCAGCAGCAAAGGACGGAGACTACTGCGATTAAATCCCTCCAATCAGCCCCAGCATTTT. Translating gives CASSKGRRLLRLNPSNQPQHF.